The 16 T cell receptor beta chains presented below share a single source sample, sequenced in a study of blood T cells in healthy people across ages (dated by TCRdb to 2013 to 2016). Libraries were constructed by 5' RACE. For sequencing, an Illumina HiSeq 2500 was employed. A second PCR of about 6 to 12 cycles was performed with a sample-barcoded 5' primer and a J-beta primer mix. The raw public data were reprocessed by TCRdb itself: fastp quality trimming at Q25, MiXCR clonotype calling, in-frame beta chains only. Rows merge per CDR3 protein into single entries with the most common DNA and genes. This sample is represented by over a million distinct CDR3 sequences; 45% of them were singletons. The ten largest make up around 18% of the sample. Input material: blood. The receptors here all came from a woman aged 55 to 70 in good health.

J is TRBJ2-3 and V is TRBV16; 9 nucleotides align to TRBD1. Germline V gene lookup returns CDR1 KGHSY and CDR2 FQNENV. J was trimmed by 3 bases and V by 4 bases; bases with no gene match: 11. The CDR3 covers 17 residues. CDR3 sequence reads: CASSLSFRDRVTDTQYF. CDR3 in DNA: TGTGCCAGCAGCCTTTCCTTCCGGGACAGGGTGACAGATACGCAGTATTTT.

The chain is built from TRBV7-9 and TRBJ2-7; 7 nucleotides match TRBD1. V lost 5 bases and J lost 3; bases outside the gene matches: 7. The CDR3 has 14 amino acids. Germline CDR1 reads SEHNR; CDR2 reads FQNEAQ (reference sequence). The CDR3 here is CASSETGDHYEQYF. The CDR3 DNA sequence: TGTGCCAGCAGCGAAACAGGGGACCACTACGAGCAGTACTTC.

The chain joins TRBV5-1 to TRBJ2-5; 11 nucleotides match TRBD2. The CDR3 has 14 amino acids. V was pared by 4 bases and J by 5 bases, with 4 bases of the junction left unmatched. In germline, CDR1 is SGHRS, CDR2 YFSETQ. CDR3 sequence: CASSLRTSGETQYF. In nucleotides, the CDR3 is TGCGCCAGCAGCCTCCGGACTAGCGGGGAGACCCAGTACTTC.

In this sample, this clonotype turned up once. The gene calls are TRBV6-6 and TRBJ2-4; D not certain. The J call is doubtful: the DNA matches TRBJ2-7 better. CDR3 length: 16 amino acids. Germline-derived CDR1 and CDR2 are MNHNY and SVGAGI (reference sequence). In nucleotides, the CDR3 is TGTGCCAGCAACTCTATCTGGACGTCGGTGGACTACGAGCAGTACTTC. Its protein is CASNSIWTSVDYEQYF.

This chain links TRBV28 with TRBJ2-7; D unresolved. The V end was cut by 6 bases, the J end by 6 bases, with 12 bases between. From germline, CDR1 is MDHEN and CDR2 SYDVKM. CDR3 length: 12 residues. The chain's CDR3 is CASSLLDREQYF. The CDR3 nucleotides are TGTGCCAGCAGCCTCCTGGATCGCGAGCAGTACTTC.

This clonotype was seen repeatedly, ten times or more. This sequence joins TRBV20-1 and TRBJ2-1; weak D call: TRBD2 (6 bases). Trimming took off 3 bases at V and 0 bases at J, with 15 bases between the two ends. Germline assignment: CDR1 DFQATT and CDR2 SNEGSKA (reference sequence). There are 16 residues in the CDR3. CDR3 sequence (DNA): TGCAGTGCTAGGCCTAGCGCTCTAAGCTCCTACAATGAGCAGTTCTTC. This translates into CSARPSALSSYNEQFF.

This clonotype has more than one count but fewer than ten. The chain recombines TRBV7-2 with TRBJ2-1, with D perhaps TRBD1 (5 bases). Trimming left V 5 bases short and J 0 bases short, with 17 bases between. The CDR3 sequence is 17 residues long. Germline lookup yields CDR1 SGHTA and CDR2 FQGNSA. The CDR3 nucleotides read TGTGCCAGCAGCCCCCTAGGGGCCAGGTCCTCCTACAATGAGCAGTTCTTC. Its protein product is CASSPLGARSSYNEQFF.

The table lists this clonotype with a few counts. V is TRBV5-1 and J is TRBJ2-5; TRBD1 or TRBD2 may be the D gene (6 bases each). The germline gives CDR1 SGHRS, CDR2 YFSETQ. V shed 1 base and J shed 0 bases, with 10 bases lying between them. This CDR3 region has 15 residues. CDR3 residues: CASSLRGTYQETQYF. CDR3 coding DNA: TGCGCCAGCAGCTTGCGGGGGACATACCAAGAGACCCAGTACTTC.

V usage is TRBV20-1 and J usage is TRBJ2-7; 10 bases agree with TRBD2. With V trimmed by 3 bases and J by 4 bases, 9 bases remained unmatched. The CDR3 has 15 residues. Germline CDR1 DFQATT, CDR2 SNEGSKA (reference sequence). CDR3 nucleotides: TGCAGTGCTAGGTCAGCGGGAGGGCCGGGGTACGAGCAGTACTTC. This translates into CSARSAGGPGYEQYF.

V gene TRBV12-3 or TRBV12-4 combines with J gene TRBJ2-7; 9 bases match TRBD1. V trimming: 3 bases; J trimming: 4 bases; junction bases outside the gene matches: 4. The CDR3 is made up of 14 amino acids. CDR3 nucleotide sequence: TGTGCCAGCAGTTTTGGGACAGGGAGGTACGAGCAGTACTTC. Its translation is CASSFGTGRYEQYF.

Remarks on this clonotype: Germline and junction disagree at one end, which may indicate a read error. The chain is built from TRBV9 and TRBJ2-3; D gene ambiguous. CDR3 length: 15 amino acids. CDR1 and CDR2 from the germline V gene are SGDLS and YYNGEE. The CDR3, as DNA: TGTGCCAGCAGCGTAGGGAGCGCGAGCACAGATACGCGGTATTTT. It encodes CASSVGSASTDTRYF.

A few counts support this clonotype. The V gene is TRBV7-9, the J gene TRBJ1-6; D not certain. V lost 2 bases to trimming and J lost 9 bases, with 8 bases between them. The length of the CDR3 is 13 residues. Germline CDR1 and CDR2: SEHNR and FQNEAQ (reference sequence). CDR3 loop: CASSLIDFSPLHF. CDR3 sequence (DNA): TGTGCCAGCAGCTTAATAGATTTTTCACCCCTCCACTTT.

The rearrangement uses TRBV29-1 and TRBJ2-3, with 9 positions matching TRBD1. Losses at the gene ends were 2 bases for V and 4 bases for J; bases not matched to a gene: 7. CDR1 and CDR2 (germline): SQVTM, ANQGSEA. This CDR3 has 15 amino acids. The CDR3 reads CSVERTGDPPDTQYF. The CDR3, as DNA: TGCAGCGTTGAAAGGACAGGGGATCCCCCAGATACGCAGTATTTT.

This clonotype was observed a handful of times. In DNA form, the CDR3 reads TGTGCCAGCAGCTTAGCGGGCAGATCCACAGATACGCAGTATTTT. Protein: CASSLAGRSTDTQYF. This chain connects TRBV7-2 to TRBJ2-3; D uncertain. The germline CDR1 and CDR2 sequences are SGHTA and FQGNSA. V was trimmed by 0 bases and J by 2 bases, leaving 9 bases between them. The CDR3 sequence is 15 residues long. The full variable domain, completed using reference TRBV7-2 and TRBJ2-3, is GAGVSQSPSNKVTEKGKDVELRCDPISGHTALYWYRQSLGQGLEFLIYFQGNSAPDKSGLPSDRFSAERTGGSVSTLTIQRTQQEDSAVYLCASSLAGRSTDTQYFGPGTRLTVL.

This clonotype showed up many times. The CDR3 nucleotides are TGTGCCAGCAGCACCACTAGCGGGCACACCTACGAGCAGTACTTC. Residues: CASSTTSGHTYEQYF. The chain is built from TRBV11-1 and TRBJ2-7, with 9 bases fitting TRBD2. Germline CDR1 reads SGHAT; CDR2 reads FQDESV (reference sequence). V lost 5 bases to trimming and J lost 2 bases; unmatched junction nucleotides: 7. The length of the CDR3 is 15 residues.

The CDR3 region is CASSQDRAEGVNEQFF. CDR3 bases: TGTGCCAGCAGCCAAGATCGAGCGGAGGGGGTCAATGAGCAGTTCTTC. The genes are TRBV4-2 and TRBJ2-1, with D possibly called TRBD1 or TRBD2 (6 bases each). Trimming stripped 0 bases from V and 6 bases from J, with 15 bases between. This CDR3 contains 16 residues. From germline, CDR1 is LGHNA and CDR2 YNFKEQ.